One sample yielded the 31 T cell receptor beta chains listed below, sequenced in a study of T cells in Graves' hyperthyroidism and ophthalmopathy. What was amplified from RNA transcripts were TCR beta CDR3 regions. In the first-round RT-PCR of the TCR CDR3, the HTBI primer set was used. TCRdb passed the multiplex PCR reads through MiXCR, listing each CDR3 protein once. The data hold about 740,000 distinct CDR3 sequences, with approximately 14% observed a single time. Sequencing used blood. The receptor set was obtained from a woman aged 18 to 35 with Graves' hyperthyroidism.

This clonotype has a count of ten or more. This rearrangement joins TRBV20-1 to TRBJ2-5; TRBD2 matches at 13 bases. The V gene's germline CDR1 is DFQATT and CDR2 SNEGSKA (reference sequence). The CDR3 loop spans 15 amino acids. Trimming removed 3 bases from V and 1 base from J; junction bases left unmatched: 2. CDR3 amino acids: CSASGTSGTQETQYF. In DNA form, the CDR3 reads TGCAGTGCTAGCGGGACTAGCGGGACCCAAGAGACCCAGTACTTC.

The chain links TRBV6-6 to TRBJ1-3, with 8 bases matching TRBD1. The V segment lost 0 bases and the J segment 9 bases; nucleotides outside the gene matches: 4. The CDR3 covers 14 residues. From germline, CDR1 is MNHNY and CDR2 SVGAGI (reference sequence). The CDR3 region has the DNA TGTGCCAGCAGTTACTCCAGGGGGCGCGGCACCATATATTTT. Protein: CASSYSRGRGTIYF.

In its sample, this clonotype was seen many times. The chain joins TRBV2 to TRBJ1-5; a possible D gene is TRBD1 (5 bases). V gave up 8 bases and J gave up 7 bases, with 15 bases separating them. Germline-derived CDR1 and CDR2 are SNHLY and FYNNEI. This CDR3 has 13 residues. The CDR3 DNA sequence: TGTGCCAGCGGGGGTAGGGGATACCAGCCCCAGCATTTT. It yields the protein CASGGRGYQPQHF.

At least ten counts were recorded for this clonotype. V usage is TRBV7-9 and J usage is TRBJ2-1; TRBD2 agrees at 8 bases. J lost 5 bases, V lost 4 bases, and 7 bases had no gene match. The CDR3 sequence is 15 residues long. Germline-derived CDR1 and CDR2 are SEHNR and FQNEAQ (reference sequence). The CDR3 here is CASSSSGSFHNEQFF. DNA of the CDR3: TGTGCCAGCAGCTCGAGCGGGAGCTTCCACAATGAGCAGTTCTTC.

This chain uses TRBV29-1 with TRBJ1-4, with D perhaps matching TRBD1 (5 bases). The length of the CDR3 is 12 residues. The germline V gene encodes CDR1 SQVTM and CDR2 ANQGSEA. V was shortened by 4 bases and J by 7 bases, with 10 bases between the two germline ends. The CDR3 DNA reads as TGCAGCGTTGCAGGGATGACTGAAAAACTGTTTTTT. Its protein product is CSVAGMTEKLFF.

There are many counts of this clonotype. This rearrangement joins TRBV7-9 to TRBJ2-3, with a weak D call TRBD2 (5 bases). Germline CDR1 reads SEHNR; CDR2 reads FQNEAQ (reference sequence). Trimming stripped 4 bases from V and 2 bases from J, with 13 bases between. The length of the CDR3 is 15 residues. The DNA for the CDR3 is TGTGCCAGCAGCTCCGTGGAGGTGCCCACAGATACGCAGTATTTT. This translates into CASSSVEVPTDTQYF. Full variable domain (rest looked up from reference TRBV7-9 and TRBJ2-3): DTGVSQNPRHKITKRGQNVTFRCDPISEHNRLYWYRQTLGQGPEFLTYFQNEAQLEKSRLLSDRFSAERPKGSFSTLEIQRTEQGDSAMYLCASSSVEVPTDTQYFGPGTRLTVL.

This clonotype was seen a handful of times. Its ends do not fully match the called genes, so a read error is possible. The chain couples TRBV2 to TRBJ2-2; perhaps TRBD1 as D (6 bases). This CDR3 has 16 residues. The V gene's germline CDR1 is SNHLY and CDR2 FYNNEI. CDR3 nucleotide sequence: TGTGCCGGCAGAGCCCGGACAGTGTCGAACACCGGGGAGCTGTTTTTT. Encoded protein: CAGRARTVSNTGELFF.

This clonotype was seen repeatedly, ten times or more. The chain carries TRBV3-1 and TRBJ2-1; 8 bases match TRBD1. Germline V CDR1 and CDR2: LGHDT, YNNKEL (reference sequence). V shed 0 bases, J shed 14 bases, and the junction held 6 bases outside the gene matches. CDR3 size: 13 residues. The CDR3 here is CASSQETGVKKFF. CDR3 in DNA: TGTGCCAGCAGCCAAGAGACAGGGGTGAAGAAGTTCTTC.

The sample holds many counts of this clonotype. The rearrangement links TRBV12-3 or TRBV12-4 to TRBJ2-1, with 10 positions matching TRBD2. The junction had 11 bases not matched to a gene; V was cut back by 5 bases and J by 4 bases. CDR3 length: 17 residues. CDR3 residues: CASSNPWGTSEYNEQFF. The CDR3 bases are TGTGCCAGCAGTAACCCCTGGGGGACTAGCGAGTACAATGAGCAGTTCTTC.

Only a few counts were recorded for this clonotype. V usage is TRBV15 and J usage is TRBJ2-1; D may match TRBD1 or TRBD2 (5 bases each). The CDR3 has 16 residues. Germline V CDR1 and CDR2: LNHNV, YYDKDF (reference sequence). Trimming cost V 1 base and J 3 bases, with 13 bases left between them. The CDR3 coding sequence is TGTGCCACCAGCAGAGGTATGGGACCGGTCTACAATGAGCAGTTCTTC. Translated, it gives CATSRGMGPVYNEQFF.

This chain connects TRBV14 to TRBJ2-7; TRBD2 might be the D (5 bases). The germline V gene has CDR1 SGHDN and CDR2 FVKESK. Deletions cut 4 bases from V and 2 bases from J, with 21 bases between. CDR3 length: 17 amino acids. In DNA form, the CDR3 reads TGTGCCAGCAGCCCCCCGGGGTGGCGGACCCAGCCCTACGAGCAGTACTTC. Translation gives CASSPPGWRTQPYEQYF.

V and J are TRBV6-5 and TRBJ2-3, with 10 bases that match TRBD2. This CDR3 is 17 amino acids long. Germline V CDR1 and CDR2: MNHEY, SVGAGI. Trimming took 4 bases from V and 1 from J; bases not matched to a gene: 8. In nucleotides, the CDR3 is TGTGCCAGCAGTTCGCGTCTAGCGGGAGAAGGCACAGATACGCAGTATTTT. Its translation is CASSSRLAGEGTDTQYF.

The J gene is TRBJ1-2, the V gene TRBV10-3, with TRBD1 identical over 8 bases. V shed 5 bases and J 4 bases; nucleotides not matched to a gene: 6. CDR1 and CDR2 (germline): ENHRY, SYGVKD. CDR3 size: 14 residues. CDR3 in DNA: TGTGCCATCAGTAGCTCAGGGGGCGCCTATGGCTACACCTTC. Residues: CAISSSGGAYGYTF.

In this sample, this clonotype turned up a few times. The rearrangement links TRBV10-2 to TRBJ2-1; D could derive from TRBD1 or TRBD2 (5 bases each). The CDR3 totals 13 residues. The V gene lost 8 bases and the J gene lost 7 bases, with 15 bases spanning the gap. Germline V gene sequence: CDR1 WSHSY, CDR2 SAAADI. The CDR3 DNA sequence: TGCGCCAGCCGTCAGGGACCGGGGAATGAGCAGTTCTTC. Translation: CASRQGPGNEQFF.

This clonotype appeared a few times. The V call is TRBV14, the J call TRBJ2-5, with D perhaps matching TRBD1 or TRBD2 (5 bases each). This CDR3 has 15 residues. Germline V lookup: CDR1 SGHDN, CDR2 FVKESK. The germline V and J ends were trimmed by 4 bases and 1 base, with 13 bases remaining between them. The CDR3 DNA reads TGTGCCAGCAGCCCGAGGTGGGGGATCCAAGAGACCCAGTACTTC. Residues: CASSPRWGIQETQYF. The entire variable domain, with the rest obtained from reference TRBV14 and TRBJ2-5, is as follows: EAGVTQFPSHSVIEKGQTVTLRCDPISGHDNLYWYRRVMGKEIKFLLHFVKESKQDESGMPNNRFLAERTGGTYSTLKVQPAELEDSGVYFCASSPRWGIQETQYFGPGTRLLVL.

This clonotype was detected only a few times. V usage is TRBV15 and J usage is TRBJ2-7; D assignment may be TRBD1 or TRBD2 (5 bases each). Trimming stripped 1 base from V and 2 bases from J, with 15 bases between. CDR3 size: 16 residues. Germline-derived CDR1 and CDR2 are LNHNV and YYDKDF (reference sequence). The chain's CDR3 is CATSRVGGTHTYEQYF. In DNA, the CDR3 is TGTGCCACCAGCAGAGTTGGGGGAACGCATACCTACGAGCAGTACTTC.

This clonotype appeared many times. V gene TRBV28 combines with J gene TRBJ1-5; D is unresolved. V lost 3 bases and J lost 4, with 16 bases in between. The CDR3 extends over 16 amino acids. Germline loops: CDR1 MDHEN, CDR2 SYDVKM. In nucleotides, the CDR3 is TGTGCCAGCAGTTTTCGCCTACGCAAGAGAAATCAGCCCCAGCATTTT. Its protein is CASSFRLRKRNQPQHF.

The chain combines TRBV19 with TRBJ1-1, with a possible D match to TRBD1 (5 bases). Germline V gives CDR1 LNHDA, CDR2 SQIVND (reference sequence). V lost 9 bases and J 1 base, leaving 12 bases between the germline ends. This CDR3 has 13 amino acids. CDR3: CASVWGENTEAFF. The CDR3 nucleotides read TGTGCCAGCGTCTGGGGGGAGAACACTGAAGCTTTCTTT.

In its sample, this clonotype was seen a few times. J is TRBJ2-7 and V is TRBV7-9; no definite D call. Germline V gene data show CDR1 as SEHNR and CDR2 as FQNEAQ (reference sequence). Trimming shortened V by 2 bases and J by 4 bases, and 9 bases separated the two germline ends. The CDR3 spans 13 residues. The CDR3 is CASSLPNTYEQYF. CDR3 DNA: TGTGCCAGCAGCTTACCTAACACGTACGAGCAGTACTTC.

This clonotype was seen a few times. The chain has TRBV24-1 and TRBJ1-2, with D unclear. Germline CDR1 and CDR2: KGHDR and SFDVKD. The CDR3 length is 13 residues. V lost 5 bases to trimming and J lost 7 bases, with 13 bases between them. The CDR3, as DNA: TGTGCCACCAGTGTCCCGGGCGTTATTGGCTACACCTTC. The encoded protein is CATSVPGVIGYTF.

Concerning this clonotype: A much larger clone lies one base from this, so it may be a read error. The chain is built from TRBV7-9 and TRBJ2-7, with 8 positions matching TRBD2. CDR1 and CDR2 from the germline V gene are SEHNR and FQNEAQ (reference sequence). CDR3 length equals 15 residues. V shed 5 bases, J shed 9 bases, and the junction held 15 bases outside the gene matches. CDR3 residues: CASSATGTRTVWQYF. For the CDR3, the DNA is TGTGCCAGCAGCGCGACCGGGACTAGGACGGTTTGGCAGTACTTC.

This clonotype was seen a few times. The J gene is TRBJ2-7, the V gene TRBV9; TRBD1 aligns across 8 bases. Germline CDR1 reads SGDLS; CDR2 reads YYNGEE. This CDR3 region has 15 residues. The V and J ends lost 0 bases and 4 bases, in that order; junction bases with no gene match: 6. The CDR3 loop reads CASSVGPGGPYEQYF. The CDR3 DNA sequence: TGTGCCAGCAGCGTAGGCCCAGGGGGCCCGTACGAGCAGTACTTC. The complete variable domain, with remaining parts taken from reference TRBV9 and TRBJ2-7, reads DSGVTQTPKHLITATGQRVTLRCSPRSGDLSVYWYQQSLDQGLQFLIQYYNGEERAKGNILERFSAQQFPDLHSELNLSSLELGDSALYFCASSVGPGGPYEQYFGPGTRLTVT.

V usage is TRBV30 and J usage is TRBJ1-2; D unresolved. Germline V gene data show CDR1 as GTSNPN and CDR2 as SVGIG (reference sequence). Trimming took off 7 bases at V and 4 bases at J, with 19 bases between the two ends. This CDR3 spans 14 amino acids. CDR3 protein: CAYNPNSGIYGYTF. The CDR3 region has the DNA TGTGCCTATAACCCTAACAGCGGGATCTATGGCTACACCTTC. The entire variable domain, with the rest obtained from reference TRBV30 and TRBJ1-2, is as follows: SQTIHQWPATLVQPVGSPLSLECTVEGTSNPNLYWYRQAAGRGLQLLFYSVGIGQISSEVPQNLSASRPQDRQFILSSKKLLLSDSGFYLCAYNPNSGIYGYTFGSGTRLTVV.

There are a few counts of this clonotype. The chain's CDR3 is CATSSDSGHISYNEQFF. The CDR3, as DNA: TGTGCCACCAGCAGTGACTCCGGTCACATCTCCTACAATGAGCAGTTCTTC. The chain recombines TRBV15 with TRBJ2-1, with unresolved D. The V gene lost 3 bases and the J gene lost 0 bases, with 15 bases spanning the gap. The CDR3 is 17 amino acids. CDR1 is LNHNV and CDR2 is YYDKDF in the germline V gene (reference sequence).

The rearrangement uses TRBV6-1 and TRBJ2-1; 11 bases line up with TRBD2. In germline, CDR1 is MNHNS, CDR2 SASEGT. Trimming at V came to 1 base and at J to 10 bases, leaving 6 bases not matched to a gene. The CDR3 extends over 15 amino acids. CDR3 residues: CASSEVGLAVGEQFF. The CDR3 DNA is TGTGCCAGCAGTGAAGTGGGACTAGCGGTGGGGGAGCAGTTCTTC.

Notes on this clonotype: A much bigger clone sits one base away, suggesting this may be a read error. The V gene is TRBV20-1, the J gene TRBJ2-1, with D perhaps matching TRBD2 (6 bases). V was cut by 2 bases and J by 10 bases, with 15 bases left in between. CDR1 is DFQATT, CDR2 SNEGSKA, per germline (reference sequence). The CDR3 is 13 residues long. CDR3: CSARRRLGGEQFF. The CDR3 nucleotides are TGCAGTGCTAGACGCAGACTCGGGGGAGAGCAGTTCTTC.

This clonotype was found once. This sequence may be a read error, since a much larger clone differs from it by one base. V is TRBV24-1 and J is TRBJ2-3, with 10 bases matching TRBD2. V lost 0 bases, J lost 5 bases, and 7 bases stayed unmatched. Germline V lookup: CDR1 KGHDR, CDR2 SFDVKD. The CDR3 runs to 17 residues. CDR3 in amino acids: CATSDLPASGSVDTQYF. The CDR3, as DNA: TGTGCCACCAGTGATTTGCCTGCTAGCGGGAGCGTAGATACGCAGTATTTT.

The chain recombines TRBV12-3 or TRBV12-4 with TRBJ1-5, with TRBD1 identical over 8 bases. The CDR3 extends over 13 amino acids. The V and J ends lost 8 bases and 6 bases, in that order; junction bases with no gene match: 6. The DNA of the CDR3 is TGTGCCAGCTTACAGGGGGGTGGTCAGCCCCAGCATTTT. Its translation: CASLQGGGQPQHF.

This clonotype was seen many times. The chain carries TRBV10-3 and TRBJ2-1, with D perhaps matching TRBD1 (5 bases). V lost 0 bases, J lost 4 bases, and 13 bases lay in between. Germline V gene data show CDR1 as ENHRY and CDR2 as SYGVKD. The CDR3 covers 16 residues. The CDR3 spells CAISESIGVGYNEQFF. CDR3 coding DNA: TGTGCCATCAGTGAGTCGATAGGGGTTGGGTACAATGAGCAGTTCTTC.

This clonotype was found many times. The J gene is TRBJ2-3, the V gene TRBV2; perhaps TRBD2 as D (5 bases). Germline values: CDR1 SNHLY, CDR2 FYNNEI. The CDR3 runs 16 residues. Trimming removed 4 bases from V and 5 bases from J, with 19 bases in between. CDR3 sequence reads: CASSGFSDSRIDTQYF. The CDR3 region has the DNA TGTGCCAGCAGTGGATTTTCGGACTCCCGTATAGATACGCAGTATTTT. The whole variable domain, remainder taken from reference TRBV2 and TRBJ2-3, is EPEVTQTPSHQVTQMGQEVILRCVPISNHLYFYWYRQILGQKVEFLVSFYNNEISEKSEIFDDQFSVERPDGSNFTLKIRSTKLEDSAMYFCASSGFSDSRIDTQYFGPGTRLTVL.

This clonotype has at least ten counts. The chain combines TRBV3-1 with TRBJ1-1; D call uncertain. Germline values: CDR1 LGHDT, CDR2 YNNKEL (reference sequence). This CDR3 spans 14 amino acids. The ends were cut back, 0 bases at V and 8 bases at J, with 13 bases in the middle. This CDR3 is CASSQDQNRREAFF. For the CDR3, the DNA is TGTGCCAGCAGCCAAGATCAGAACCGAAGGGAAGCTTTCTTT.